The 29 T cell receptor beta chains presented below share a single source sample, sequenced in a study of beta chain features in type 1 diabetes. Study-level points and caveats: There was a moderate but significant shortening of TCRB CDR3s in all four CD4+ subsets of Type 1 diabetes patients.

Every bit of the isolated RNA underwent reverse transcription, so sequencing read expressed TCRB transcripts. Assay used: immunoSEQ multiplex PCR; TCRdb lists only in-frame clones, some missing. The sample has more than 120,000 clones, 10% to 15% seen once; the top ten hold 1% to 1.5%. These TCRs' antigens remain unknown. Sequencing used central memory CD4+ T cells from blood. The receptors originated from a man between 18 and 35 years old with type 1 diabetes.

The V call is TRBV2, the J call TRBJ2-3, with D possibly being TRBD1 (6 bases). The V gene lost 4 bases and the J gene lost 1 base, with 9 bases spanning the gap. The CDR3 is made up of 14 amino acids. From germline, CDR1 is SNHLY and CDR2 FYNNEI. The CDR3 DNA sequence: TGTGCCAGCAGTGGGACAGCCCGCACAGATACGCAGTATTTT. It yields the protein CASSGTARTDTQYF. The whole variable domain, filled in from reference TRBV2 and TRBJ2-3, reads EPEVTQTPSHQVTQMGQEVILRCVPISNHLYFYWYRQILGQKVEFLVSFYNNEISEKSEIFDDQFSVERPDGSNFTLKIRSTKLEDSAMYFCASSGTARTDTQYFGPGTRLTVL.

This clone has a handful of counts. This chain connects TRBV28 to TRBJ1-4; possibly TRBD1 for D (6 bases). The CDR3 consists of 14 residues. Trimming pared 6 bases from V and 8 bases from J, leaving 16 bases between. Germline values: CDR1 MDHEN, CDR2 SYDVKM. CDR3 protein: CASRVGGAGEKLFF. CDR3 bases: TGTGCCAGCAGGGTTGGGGGCGCAGGAGAAAAACTGTTTTTT.

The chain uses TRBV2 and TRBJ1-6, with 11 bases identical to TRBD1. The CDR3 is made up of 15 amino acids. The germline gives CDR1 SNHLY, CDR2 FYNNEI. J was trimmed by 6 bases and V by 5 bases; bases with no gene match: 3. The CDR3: CASSWGQGGNSPLHF. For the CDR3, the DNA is TGTGCCAGCAGTTGGGGACAGGGGGGTAATTCACCCCTCCACTTT.

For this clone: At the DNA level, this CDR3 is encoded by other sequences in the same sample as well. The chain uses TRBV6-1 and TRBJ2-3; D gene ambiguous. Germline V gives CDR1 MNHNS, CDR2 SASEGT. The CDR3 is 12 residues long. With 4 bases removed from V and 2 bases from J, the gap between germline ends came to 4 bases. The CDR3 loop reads CASSGDTDTQYF. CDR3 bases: TGTGCCAGCAGTGGCGACACAGATACGCAGTATTTT.

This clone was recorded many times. In DNA form, the CDR3 reads TGCGCCAGCAGCCAAGATCCCTGGACTGAAGCTTTCTTT. Translated, it gives CASSQDPWTEAFF. The rearrangement joins TRBV4-1 to TRBJ1-1; D is undetermined. V gave up 0 bases and J gave up 5 bases, with 7 bases separating them. Looked up from germline, CDR1 is MGHRA and CDR2 is YSYEKL. CDR3 length: 13 amino acids.

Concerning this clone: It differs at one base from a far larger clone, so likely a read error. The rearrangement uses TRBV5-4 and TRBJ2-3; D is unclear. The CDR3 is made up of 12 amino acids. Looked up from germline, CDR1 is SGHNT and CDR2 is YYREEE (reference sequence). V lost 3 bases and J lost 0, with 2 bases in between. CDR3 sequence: CASSSSTDTQYF. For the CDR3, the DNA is TGTGCCAGCAGCTCTAGCACAGATACGCAGTATTTT.

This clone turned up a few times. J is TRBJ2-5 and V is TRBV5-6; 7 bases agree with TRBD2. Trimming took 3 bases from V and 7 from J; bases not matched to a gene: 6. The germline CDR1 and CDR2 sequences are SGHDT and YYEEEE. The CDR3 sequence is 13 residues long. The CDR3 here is CASSWEVAGTQYF. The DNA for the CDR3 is TGTGCCAGCAGCTGGGAGGTAGCGGGGACCCAGTACTTC.

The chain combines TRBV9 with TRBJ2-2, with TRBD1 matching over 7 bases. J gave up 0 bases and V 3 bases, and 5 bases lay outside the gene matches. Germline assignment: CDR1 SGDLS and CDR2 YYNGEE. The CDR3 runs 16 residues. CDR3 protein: CASSARQGSNTGELFF. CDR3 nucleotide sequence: TGTGCCAGCAGCGCACGACAGGGTTCGAACACCGGGGAGCTGTTTTTT.

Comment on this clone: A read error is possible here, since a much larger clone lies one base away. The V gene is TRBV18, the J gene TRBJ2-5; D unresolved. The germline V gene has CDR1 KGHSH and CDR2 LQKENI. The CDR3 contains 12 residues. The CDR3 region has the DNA TGTGCCAGCGCACCCAACCAAGAGACCCAGTACTTC. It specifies CASAPNQETQYF.

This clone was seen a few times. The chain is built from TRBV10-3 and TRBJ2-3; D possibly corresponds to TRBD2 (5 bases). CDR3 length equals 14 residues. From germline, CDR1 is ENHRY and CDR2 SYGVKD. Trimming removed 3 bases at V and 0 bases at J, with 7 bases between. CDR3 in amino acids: CAISEGGSTDTQYF. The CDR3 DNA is TGTGCCATCAGTGAAGGAGGCAGCACAGATACGCAGTATTTT.

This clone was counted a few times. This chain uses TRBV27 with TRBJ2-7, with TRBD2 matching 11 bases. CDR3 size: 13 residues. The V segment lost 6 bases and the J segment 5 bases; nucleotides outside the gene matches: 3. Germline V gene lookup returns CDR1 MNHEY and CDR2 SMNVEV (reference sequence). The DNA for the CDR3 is TGTGCCAGCAGACCACTAGCGGGGGACGAGCAGTACTTC. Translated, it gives CASRPLAGDEQYF.

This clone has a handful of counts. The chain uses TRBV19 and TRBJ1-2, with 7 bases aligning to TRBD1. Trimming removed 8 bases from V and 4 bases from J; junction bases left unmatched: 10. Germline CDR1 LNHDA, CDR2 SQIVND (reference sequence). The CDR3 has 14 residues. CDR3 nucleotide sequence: TGTGCCAGTGAGGGGGCTAGAGGAGCCTATGGCTACACCTTC. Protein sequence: CASEGARGAYGYTF.

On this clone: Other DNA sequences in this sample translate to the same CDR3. The DNA of the CDR3 is TGCAGCGTTGGGAGTTACAATGAGCAGTTCTTC. It encodes CSVGSYNEQFF. The chain has TRBV29-1 and TRBJ2-1; D not resolved. This CDR3 region has 11 residues. The ends were cut back, 4 bases at V and 4 bases at J, with 5 bases in the middle. CDR1 is SQVTM and CDR2 is ANQGSEA in the germline V gene.

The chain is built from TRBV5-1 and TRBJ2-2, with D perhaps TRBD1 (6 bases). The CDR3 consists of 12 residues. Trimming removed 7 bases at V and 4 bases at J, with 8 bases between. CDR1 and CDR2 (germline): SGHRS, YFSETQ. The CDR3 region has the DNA TGCGCCAGCTCCAGGGGCACCGGGGAGCTGTTTTTT. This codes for CASSRGTGELFF.

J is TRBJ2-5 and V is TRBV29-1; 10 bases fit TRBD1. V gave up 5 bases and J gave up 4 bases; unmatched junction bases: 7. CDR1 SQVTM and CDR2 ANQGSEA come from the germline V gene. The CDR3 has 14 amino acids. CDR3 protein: CSVFGGQGRETQYF. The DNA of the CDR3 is TGCAGCGTTTTTGGGGGACAGGGGCGAGAGACCCAGTACTTC.

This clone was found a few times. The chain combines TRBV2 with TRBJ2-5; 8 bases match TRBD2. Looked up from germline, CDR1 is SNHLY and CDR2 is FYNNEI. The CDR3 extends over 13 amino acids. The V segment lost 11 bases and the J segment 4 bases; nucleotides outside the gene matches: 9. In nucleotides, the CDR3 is TGTGCCGGTGGTGCGGGGGGCGGAGAGACCCAGTACTTC. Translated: CAGGAGGGETQYF.

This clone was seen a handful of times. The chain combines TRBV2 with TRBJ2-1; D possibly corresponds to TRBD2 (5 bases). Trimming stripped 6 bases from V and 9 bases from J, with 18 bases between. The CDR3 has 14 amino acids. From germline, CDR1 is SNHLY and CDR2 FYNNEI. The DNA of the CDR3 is TGTGCCAGCAGACTACTAGTTGCCAACGTTGAGCAGTTCTTC. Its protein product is CASRLLVANVEQFF. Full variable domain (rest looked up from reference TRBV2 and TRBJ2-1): EPEVTQTPSHQVTQMGQEVILRCVPISNHLYFYWYRQILGQKVEFLVSFYNNEISEKSEIFDDQFSVERPDGSNFTLKIRSTKLEDSAMYFCASRLLVANVEQFFGPGTRLTVL.

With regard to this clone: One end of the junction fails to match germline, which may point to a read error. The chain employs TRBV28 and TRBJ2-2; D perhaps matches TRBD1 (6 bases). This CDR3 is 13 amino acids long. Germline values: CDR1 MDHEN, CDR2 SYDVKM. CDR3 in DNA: TGTGTCAGCGTACAGGGAAACACCGGGGAGCTGTTTTTT. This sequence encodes CVSVQGNTGELFF.

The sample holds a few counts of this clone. The CDR3 spells CASSGGLAGRNEQFF. The CDR3 nucleotides read TGTGCCAGCAGTGGGGGACTAGCGGGGAGAAATGAGCAGTTCTTC. V gene TRBV25-1 combines with J gene TRBJ2-1; 13 nucleotides align to TRBD2. The germline V gene has CDR1 MGHDK and CDR2 SYGVNS. The junction had 4 bases not matched to a gene; V was cut back by 4 bases and J by 7 bases. The CDR3 has 15 residues.

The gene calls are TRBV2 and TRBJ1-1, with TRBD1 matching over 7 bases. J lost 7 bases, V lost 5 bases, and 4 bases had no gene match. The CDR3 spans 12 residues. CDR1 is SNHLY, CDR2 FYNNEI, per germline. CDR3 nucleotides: TGTGCCAGCAGTCTTCAGGGGGTTGAAGCTTTCTTT. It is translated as CASSLQGVEAFF.

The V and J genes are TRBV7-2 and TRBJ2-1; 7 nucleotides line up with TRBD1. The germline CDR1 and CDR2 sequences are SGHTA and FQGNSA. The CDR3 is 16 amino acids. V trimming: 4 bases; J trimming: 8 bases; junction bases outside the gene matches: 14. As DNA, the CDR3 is TGTGCCAGCAGCTCCCCCGGACAGGCCCAAGGGGATGAGCAGTTCTTC. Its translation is CASSSPGQAQGDEQFF.

The DNA for the CDR3 is TGTGCCAGCAGCTCTACCGGGACAGGGCACAACATTCAGTACTTC. Protein: CASSSTGTGHNIQYF. The rearrangement links TRBV7-9 to TRBJ2-4, with 9 bases that match TRBD1. There are 15 residues in the CDR3. The V and J ends lost 4 bases and 7 bases, in that order; junction bases with no gene match: 8. CDR1 is SEHNR and CDR2 is FQNEAQ in the germline V gene (reference sequence).

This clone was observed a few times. This CDR3 reads CASSLTTSLGNTGELFF. In DNA, the CDR3 is TGTGCCAGCAGTTTAACGACATCCCTGGGGAACACCGGGGAGCTGTTTTTT. The chain couples TRBV28 to TRBJ2-2; D not resolved. The CDR3 has 17 amino acids. Trimming removed 2 bases from V and 1 base from J, with 14 bases in between. The V gene's germline CDR1 is MDHEN and CDR2 SYDVKM.

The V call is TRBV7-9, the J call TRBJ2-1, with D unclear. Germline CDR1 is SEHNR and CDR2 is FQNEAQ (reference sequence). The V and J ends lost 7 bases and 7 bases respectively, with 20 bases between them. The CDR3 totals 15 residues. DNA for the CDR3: TGTGCCAGCACCCCCGTTCAAGGGTTGGGGAATGAGCAGTTCTTC. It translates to CASTPVQGLGNEQFF.

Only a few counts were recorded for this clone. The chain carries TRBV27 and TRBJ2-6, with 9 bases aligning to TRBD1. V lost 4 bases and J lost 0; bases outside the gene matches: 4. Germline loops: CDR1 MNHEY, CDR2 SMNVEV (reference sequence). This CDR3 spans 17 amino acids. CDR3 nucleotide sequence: TGTGCCAGCAGTTCCCCGGGACAGGGCTCTGGGGCCAACGTCCTGACTTTC. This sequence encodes CASSSPGQGSGANVLTF.

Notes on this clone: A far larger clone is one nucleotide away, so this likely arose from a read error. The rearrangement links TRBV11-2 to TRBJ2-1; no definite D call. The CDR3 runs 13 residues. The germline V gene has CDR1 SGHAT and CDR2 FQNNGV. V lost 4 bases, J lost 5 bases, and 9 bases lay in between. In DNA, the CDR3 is TGTGCCAGCAGCTGGAAGGCCGACAATGAGCAGTTCTTC. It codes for CASSWKADNEQFF.

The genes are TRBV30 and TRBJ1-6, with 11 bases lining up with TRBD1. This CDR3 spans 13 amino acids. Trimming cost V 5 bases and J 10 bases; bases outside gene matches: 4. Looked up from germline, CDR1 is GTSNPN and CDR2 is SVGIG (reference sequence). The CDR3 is CAWAGTGGSPLHF. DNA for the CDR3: TGTGCCTGGGCCGGGACAGGGGGATCACCCCTCCACTTT.

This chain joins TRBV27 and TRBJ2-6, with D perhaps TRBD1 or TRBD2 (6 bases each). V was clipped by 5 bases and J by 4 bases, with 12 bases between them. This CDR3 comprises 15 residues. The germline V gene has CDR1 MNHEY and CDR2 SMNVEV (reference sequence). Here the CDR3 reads CASSPGALGANVLTF. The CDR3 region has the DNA TGTGCCAGCAGTCCGGGGGCCCTGGGGGCCAACGTCCTGACTTTC.

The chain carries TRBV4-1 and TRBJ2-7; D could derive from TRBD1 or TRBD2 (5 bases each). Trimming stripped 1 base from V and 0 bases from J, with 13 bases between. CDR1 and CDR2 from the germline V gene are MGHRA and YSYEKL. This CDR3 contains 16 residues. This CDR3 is CASSQVGLGGSYEQYF. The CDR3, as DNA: TGCGCCAGCAGCCAAGTGGGGCTTGGAGGCTCCTACGAGCAGTACTTC.